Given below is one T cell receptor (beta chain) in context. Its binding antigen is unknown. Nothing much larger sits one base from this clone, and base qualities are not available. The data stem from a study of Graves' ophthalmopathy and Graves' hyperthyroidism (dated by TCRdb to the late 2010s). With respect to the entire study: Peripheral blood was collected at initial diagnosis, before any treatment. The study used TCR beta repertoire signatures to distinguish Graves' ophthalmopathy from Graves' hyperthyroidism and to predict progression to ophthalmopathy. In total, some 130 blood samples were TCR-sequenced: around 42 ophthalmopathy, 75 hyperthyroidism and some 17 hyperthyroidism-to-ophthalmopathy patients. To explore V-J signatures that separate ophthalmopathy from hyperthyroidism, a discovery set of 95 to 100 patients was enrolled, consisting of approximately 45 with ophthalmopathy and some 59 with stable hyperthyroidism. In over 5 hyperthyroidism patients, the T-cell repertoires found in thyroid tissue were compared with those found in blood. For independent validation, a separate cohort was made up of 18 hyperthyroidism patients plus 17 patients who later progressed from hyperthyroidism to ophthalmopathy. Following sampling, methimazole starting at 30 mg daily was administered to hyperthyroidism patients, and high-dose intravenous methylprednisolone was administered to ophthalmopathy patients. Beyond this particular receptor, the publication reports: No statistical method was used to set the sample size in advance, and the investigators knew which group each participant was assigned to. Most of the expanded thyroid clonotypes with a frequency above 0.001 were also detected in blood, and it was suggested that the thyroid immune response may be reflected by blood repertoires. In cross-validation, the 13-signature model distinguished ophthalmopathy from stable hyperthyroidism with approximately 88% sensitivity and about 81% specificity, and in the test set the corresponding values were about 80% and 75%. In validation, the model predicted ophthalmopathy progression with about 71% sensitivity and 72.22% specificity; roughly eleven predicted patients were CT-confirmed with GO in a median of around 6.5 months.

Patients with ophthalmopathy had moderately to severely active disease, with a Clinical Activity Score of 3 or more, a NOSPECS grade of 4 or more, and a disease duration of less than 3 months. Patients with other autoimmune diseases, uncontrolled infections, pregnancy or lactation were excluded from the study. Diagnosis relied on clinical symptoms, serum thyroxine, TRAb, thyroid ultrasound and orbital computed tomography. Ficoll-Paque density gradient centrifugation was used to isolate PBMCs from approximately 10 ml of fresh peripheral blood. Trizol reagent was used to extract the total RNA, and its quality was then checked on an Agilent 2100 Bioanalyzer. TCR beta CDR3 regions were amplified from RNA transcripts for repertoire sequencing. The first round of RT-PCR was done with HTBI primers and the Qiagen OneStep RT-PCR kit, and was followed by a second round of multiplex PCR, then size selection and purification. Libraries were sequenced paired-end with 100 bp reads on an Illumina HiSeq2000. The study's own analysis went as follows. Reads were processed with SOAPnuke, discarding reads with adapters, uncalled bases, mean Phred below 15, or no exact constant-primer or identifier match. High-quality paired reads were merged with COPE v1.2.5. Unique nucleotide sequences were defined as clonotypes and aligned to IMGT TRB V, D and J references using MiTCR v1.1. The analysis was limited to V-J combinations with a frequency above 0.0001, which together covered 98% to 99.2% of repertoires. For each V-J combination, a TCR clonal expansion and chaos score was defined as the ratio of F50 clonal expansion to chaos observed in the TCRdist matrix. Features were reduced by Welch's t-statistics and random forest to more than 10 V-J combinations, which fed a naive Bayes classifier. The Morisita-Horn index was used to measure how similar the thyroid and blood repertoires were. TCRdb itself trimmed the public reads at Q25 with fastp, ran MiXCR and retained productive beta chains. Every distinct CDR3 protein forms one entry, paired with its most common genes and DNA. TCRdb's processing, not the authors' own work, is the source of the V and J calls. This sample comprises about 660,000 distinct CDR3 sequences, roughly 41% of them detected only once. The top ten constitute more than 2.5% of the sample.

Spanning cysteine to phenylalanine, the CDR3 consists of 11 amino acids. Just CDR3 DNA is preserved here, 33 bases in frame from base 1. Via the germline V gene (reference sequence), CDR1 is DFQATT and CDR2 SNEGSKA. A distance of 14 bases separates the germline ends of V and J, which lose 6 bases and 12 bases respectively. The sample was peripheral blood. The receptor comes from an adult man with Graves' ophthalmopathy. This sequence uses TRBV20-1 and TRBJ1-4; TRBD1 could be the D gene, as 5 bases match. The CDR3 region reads CSALGPRELFF. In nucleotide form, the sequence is TGCAGTGCACTGGGACCTCGGGAACTGTTTTTT.